These T cell receptor beta chains were read from a single sample in a study of T cell responses to AZD1222 COVID-19 vaccine. The method was immunoSEQ multiplex PCR; TCRdb's version includes in-frame clones alone and lacks a portion of them. The repertoire includes some 140,000 clones, 85% to 95% of them detected once, and 1.5% to 2% sits in the top ten. Sample: peripheral blood, taken on day 0 of AZD1222 vaccination. These receptors came from an adult in good health. CDR3s include the opening cysteine and the closing phenylalanine or tryptophan. Fields, in order: J gene, V gene, D gene, CDR3 DNA, CDR3 protein. The D gene is left open where the match is weak.

J: TRBJ2-1
V: TRBV7-2
D: TRBD1
DNA: TGTGCCAGCAGACCTGACAGGGGCTCCTACAATGAGCAGTTCTTC
CDR3: CASRPDRGSYNEQFF

J: TRBJ1-1
V: TRBV7-2
D: -
DNA: TGTGCCAGCAGCTTAGTATCGGGGGCGGGAACTGAAGCTTTCTTT
CDR3: CASSLVSGAGTEAFF

J: TRBJ1-1
V: TRBV6-5
D: -
DNA: TGTGCCAGCAATCCCCGGGGGTTGGGCACTGAAGCTTTCTTT
CDR3: CASNPRGLGTEAFF

J: TRBJ1-2
V: TRBV20-1
D: -
DNA: TGCAGTGCTGTCGGCTACACCTTC
CDR3: CSAVGYTF

J: TRBJ2-3
V: TRBV18
D: -
DNA: TGTGCCAGCTCACCACCCATAGTGCTGGCTAGCACAGATACGCAGTATTTT
CDR3: CASSPPIVLASTDTQYF

J: TRBJ1-2
V: TRBV12-3/TRBV12-4
D: TRBD1
DNA: TGTGCCAGCAGTTTCGGGACAGGCTATGGCTACACCTTC
CDR3: CASSFGTGYGYTF

J: TRBJ1-1
V: TRBV19
D: -
DNA: TGTGCCAGTAGTATTGGGGGATTAAGCACTGAAGCTTTCTTT
CDR3: CASSIGGLSTEAFF

J: TRBJ2-7
V: TRBV27
D: -
DNA: TGTGCCAGCAGTTTACAGGTGTCGGGCTACGAGCAGTACTTC
CDR3: CASSLQVSGYEQYF

J: TRBJ1-6
V: TRBV18
D: -
DNA: TGTGCCAGCTCACCACCACAGGGAAATTATAATTCACCCCTCCACTTT
CDR3: CASSPPQGNYNSPLHF

J: TRBJ2-5
V: TRBV19
D: TRBD1
DNA: TGTGCCAGTAGTCCGGGACAGGGGGCTGAGACCCAGTACTTC
CDR3: CASSPGQGAETQYF

J: TRBJ2-1
V: TRBV3-1/TRBV3-2
D: -
DNA: TGTGCCAGCAGCCAAGGGGCCCCGCGGGTGCAGTTCTTC
CDR3: CASSQGAPRVQFF

J: TRBJ2-1
V: TRBV30
D: TRBD2
DNA: TGTGCCTGGAGTGTACTCCGGCTAGCGGGCCACAATGAGCAGTTCTTC
CDR3: CAWSVLRLAGHNEQFF

J: TRBJ2-7
V: TRBV4-2
D: -
DNA: TGTGCCAGCAGCCAAGGCGGTGGGAATTACGAGCAGTACTTC
CDR3: CASSQGGGNYEQYF

J: TRBJ1-2
V: TRBV19
D: -
DNA: TGTGCCAGTAGTATCCTGTCCCAACGGACTAACTATGGCTACACCTTC
CDR3: CASSILSQRTNYGYTF